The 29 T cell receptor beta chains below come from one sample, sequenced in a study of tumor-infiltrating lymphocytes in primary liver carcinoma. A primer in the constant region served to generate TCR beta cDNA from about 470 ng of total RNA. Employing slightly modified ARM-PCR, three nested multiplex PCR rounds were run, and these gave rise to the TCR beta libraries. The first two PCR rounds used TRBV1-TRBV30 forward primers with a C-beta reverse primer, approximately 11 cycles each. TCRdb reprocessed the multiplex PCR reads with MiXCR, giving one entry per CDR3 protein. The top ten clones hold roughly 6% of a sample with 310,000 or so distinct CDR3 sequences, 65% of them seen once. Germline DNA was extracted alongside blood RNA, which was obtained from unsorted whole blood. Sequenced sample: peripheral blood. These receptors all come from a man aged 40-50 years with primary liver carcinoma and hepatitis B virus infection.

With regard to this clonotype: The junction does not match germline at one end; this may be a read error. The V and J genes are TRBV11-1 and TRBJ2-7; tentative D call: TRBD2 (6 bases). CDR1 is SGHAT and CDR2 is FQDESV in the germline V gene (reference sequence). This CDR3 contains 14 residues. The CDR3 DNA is TGTGCCAGCAGCTTGACTAGTGGAGCCTACGAGCAGCACTTC. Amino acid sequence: CASSLTSGAYEQHF.

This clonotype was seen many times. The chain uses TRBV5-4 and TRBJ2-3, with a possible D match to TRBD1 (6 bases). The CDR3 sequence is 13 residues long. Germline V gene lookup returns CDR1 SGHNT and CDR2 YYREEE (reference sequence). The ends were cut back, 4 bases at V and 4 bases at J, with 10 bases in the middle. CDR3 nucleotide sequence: TGTGCCAGCAGCCAGGGGCGGGCAGATACGCAGTATTTT. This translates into CASSQGRADTQYF.

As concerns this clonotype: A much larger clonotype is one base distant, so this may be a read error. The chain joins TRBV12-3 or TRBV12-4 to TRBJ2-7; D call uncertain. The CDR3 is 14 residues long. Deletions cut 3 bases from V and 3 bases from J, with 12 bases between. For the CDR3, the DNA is TGTGCCAGCAGTTTCGGTTGGTCACTCTACGAGCAGTACTTC. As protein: CASSFGWSLYEQYF.

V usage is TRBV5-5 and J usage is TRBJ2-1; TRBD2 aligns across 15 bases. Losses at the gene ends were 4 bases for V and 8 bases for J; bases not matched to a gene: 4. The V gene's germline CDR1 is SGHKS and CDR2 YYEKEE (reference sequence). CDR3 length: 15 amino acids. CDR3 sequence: CASSPGLAGGYEQFF. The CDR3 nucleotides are TGTGCCAGCAGCCCGGGACTAGCGGGAGGCTATGAGCAGTTCTTC.

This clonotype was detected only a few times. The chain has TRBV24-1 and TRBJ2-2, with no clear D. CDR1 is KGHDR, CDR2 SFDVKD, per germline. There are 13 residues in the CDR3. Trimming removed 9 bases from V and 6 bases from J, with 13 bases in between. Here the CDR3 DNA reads TGTGCCACCGAATTTGGACGCTCCGGGGAGCTGTTTTTT. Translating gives CATEFGRSGELFF.

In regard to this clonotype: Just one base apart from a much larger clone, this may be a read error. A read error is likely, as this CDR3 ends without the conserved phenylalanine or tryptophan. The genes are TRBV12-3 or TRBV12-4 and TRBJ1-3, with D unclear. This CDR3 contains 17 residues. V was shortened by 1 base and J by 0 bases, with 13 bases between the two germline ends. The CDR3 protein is CASSLGLAGVSGNTIYL. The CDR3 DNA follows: TGTGCCAGCAGTTTAGGATTGGCGGGAGTCTCTGGAAACACCATATATCTT.

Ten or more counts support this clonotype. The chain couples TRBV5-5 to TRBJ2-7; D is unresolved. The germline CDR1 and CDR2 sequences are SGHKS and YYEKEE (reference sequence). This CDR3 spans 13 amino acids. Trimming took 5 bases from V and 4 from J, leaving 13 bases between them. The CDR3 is CASRLDWNYEQYF. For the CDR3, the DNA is TGTGCCAGCAGACTTGACTGGAATTACGAGCAGTACTTC.

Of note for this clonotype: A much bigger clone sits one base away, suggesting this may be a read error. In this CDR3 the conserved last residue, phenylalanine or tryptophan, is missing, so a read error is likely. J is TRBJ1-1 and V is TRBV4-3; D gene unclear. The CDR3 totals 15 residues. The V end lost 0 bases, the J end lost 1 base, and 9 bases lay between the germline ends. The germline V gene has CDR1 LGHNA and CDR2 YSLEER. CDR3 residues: CASSQDQVANTEAFS. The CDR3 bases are TGCGCCAGCAGCCAAGATCAGGTGGCGAACACTGAAGCTTTCTCT.

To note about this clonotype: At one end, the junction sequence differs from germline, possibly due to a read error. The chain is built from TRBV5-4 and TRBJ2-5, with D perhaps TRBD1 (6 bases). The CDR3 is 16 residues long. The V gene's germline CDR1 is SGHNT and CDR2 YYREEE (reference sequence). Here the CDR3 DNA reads TGTGCCAGCACCTTGGTCTGGCAGGGGCTCAAAGAGACCCAGTACTTC. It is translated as CASTLVWQGLKETQYF.

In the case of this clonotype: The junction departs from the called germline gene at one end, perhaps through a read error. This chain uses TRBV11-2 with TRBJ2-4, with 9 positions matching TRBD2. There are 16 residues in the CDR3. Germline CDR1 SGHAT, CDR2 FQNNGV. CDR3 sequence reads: CASSQTSGLAKDIQYF. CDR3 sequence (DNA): TGTGCCAGCAGCCAAACTAGCGGGTTGGCCAAAGACATTCAGTACTTT.

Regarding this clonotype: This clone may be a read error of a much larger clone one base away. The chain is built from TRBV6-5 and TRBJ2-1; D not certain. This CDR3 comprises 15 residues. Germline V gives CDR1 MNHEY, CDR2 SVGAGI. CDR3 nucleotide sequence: TGTGCCTGCAGTTACCTAAGACCAAATGGCGATGAGCAGTTCTTC. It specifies CACSYLRPNGDEQFF.

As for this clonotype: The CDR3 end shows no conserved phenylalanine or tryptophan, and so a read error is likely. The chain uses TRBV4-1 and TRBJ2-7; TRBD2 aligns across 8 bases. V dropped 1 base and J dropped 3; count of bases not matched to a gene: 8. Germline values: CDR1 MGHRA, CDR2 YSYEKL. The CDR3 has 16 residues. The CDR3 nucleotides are TGCGCCAGCAGCCAAGGCCCGGGACTAGTTCTCTACGAGCAGTACCTC. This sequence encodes CASSQGPGLVLYEQYL.

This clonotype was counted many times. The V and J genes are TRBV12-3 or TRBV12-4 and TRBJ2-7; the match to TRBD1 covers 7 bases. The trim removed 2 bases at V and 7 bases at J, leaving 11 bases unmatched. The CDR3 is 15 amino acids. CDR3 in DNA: TGTGCCAGCAGTTTACTAGGGGGCCGAGGTAGAGAGCAGTACTTC. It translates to CASSLLGGRGREQYF.

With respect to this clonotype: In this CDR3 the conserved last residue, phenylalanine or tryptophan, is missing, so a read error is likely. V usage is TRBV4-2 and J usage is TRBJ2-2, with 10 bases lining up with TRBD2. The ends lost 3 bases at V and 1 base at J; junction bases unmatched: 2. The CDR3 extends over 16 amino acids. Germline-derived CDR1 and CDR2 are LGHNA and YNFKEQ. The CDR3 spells CASSHGLAVNTGELFL. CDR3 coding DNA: TGTGCCAGCAGCCATGGACTAGCGGTGAACACCGGGGAGCTGTTTCTT.

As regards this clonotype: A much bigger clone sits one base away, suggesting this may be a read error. CDR3 in DNA: TGTGTCAGCAGTCAAAGGGGTACGCAGTATTTT. This codes for CVSSQRGTQYF. This chain joins TRBV6-5 and TRBJ2-3; tentative D call: TRBD1 (5 bases). Germline V gene data show CDR1 as MNHEY and CDR2 as SVGAGI. The CDR3 runs to 11 residues.

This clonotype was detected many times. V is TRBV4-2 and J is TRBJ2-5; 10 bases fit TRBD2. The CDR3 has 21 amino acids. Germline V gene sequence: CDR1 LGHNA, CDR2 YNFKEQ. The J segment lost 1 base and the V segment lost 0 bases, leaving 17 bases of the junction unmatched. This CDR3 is CASSQELLLAGRLTAQETQYF. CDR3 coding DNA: TGTGCCAGCAGCCAAGAATTATTACTAGCGGGACGGTTAACAGCCCAAGAGACCCAGTACTTC.

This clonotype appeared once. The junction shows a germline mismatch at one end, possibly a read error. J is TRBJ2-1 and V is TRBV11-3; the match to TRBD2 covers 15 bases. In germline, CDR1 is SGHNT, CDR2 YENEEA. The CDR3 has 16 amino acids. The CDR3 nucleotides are TGTACCAGCAGCTCTGGACTAGCGGGAGGGATCCATGAGCAGTTCTTC. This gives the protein CTSSSGLAGGIHEQFF.

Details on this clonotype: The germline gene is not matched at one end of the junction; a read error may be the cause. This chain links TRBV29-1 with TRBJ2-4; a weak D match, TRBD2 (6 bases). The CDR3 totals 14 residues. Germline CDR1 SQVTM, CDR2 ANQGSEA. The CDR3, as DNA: TGCAACGTTGAGGGGCATGGCGTCGGGGGCATTCAGTACTTC. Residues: CNVEGHGVGGIQYF.

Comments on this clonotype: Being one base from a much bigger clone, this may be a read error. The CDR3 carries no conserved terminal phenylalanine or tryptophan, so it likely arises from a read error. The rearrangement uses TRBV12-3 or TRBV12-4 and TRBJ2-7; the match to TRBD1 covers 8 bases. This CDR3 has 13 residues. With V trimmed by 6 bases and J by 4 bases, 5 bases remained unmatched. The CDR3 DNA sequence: TGTGCCAGCAGCGGACAGGGTGGGTACGAGCAGTACTGC. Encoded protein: CASSGQGGYEQYC.

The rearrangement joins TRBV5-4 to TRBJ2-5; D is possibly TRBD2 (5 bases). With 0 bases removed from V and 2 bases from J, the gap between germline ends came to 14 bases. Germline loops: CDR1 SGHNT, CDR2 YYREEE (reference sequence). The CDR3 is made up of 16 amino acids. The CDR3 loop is CASSLGRAVIQETQYF. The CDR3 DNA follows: TGTGCCAGCAGCTTGGGGCGAGCGGTGATACAAGAGACCCAGTACTTC.

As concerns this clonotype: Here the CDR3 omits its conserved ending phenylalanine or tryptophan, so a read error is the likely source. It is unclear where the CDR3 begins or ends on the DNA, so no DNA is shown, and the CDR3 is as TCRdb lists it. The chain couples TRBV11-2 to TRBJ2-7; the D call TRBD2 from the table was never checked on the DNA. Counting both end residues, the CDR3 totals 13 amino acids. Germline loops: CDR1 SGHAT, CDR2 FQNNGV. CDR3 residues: CANSFGGASEQCI.

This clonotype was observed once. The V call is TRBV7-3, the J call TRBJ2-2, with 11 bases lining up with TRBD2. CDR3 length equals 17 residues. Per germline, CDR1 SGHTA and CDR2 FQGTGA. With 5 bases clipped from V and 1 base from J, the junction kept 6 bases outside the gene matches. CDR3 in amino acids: CASSPRTSGGNTGELFF. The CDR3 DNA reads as TGTGCCAGCAGCCCTCGAACTAGCGGGGGGAACACCGGGGAGCTGTTTTTT. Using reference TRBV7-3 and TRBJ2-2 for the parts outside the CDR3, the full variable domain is GAGVSQTPSNKVTEKGKYVELRCDPISGHTALYWYRQSLGQGPEFLIYFQGTGAADDSGLPNDRFFAVRPEGSVSTLKIQRTERGDSAVYLCASSPRTSGGNTGELFFGEGSRLTVL.

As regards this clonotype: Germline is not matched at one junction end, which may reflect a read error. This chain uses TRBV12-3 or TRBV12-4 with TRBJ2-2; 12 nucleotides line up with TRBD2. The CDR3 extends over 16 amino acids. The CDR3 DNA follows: TGTGCCAGCAGAGCTCATCTAGCGGGAGGGACCGGGGAGCTGTCTTTT. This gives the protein CASRAHLAGGTGELSF.

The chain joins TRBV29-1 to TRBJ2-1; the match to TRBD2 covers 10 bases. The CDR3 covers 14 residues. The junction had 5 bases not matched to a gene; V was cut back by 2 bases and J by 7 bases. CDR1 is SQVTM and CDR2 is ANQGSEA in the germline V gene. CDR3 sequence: CSVELAGGGNEQFF. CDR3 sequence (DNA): TGCAGCGTTGAATTAGCGGGAGGAGGAAATGAGCAGTTCTTC.

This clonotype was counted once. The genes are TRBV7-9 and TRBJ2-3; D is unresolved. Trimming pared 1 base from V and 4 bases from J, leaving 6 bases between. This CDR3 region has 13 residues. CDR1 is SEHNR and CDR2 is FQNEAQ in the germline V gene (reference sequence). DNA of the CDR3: TGTGCCAGCAGCTTAGTTCTGTCAGATACGCAGTATTTT. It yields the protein CASSLVLSDTQYF. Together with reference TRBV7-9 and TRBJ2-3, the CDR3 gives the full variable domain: DTGVSQNPRHKITKRGQNVTFRCDPISEHNRLYWYRQTLGQGPEFLTYFQNEAQLEKSRLLSDRFSAERPKGSFSTLEIQRTEQGDSAMYLCASSLVLSDTQYFGPGTRLTVL.

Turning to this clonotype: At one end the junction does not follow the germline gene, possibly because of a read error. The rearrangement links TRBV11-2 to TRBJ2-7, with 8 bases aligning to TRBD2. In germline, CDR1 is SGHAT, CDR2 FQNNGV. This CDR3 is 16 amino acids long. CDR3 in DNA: TGTTCCAGCAGCCAAACGGGAGGGGAGGGTGCCTACGAGCAGTACTTC. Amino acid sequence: CSSSQTGGEGAYEQYF.

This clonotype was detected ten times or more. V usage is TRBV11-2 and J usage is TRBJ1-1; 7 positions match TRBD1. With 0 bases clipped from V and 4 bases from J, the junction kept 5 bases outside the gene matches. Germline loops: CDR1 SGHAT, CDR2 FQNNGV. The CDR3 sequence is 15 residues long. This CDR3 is CASSLDIQGGTEAFF. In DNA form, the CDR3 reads TGTGCCAGCAGCTTAGATATCCAGGGGGGCACTGAAGCTTTCTTT.

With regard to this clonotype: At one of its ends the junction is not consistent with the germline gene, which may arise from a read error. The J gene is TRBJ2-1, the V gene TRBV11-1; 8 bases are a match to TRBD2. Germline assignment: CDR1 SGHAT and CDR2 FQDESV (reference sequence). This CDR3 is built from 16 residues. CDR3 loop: CASSLESGSGRDEQSF. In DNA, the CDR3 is TGTGCCAGCAGCTTAGAAAGCGGGAGTGGGAGAGATGAGCAGTCCTTC.

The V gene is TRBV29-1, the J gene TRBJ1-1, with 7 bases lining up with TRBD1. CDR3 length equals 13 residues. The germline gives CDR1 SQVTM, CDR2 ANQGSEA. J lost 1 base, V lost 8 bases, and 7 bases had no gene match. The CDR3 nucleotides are TGCAGCATGGCAGGGGGTTGGAACACTGAAGCTTTCTTT. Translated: CSMAGGWNTEAFF.